This TCR beta chain was profiled in a study of OX40 agonist ivuxolimab in advanced cancers. At the level of the study: Ivuxolimab, an antibody that agonizes OX40 (CD134), was administered to the patients. Study-wide results and limits: The study found among the lowest clonal expansion in partial responders at 0.1-3.0 mg/kg.

The CDR3 consists of 14 residues. V lost 0 bases and J lost 2, with 11 bases in between. Germline CDR1 is GTSNPN and CDR2 is SVGIG (reference sequence). Concerning this clone: The antigen is not known.

Clones were read by immunoSEQ multiplex PCR, and TCRdb kept only the in-frame ones, dropping some. Found here are approximately 37,000 clones, about 74% of them singletons; the top ten hold approximately 19%. This receptor was obtained from an adult with an advanced solid tumor such as melanoma, head and neck, liver or kidney cancer. The input for sequencing was CD4+ or CD8+ T cells sorted from blood, taken in a trial of the OX40 agonist ivuxolimab. This chain links TRBV30 with TRBJ2-7; perhaps TRBD2 as D (5 bases). CDR3 in amino acids: CAWSVPAGTYEQYF. The CDR3 region has the DNA TGTGCCTGGAGTGTTCCTGCGGGTACCTACGAGCAGTACTTC.